The 24 T cell receptor beta chains listed next were all sequenced from one sample in a study of T cell responses to AZD1222 COVID-19 vaccine. Sequencing used immunoSEQ multiplex PCR; TCRdb keeps in-frame clones, though not all of them. The sample carries over 45,000 clones, approximately 83% recorded once. The sample here was peripheral blood, taken on day 0 of AZD1222 vaccination. The source of these receptors is an adult in good health.

This sequence joins TRBV20-1 and TRBJ1-2; D call uncertain. V lost 8 bases and J lost 8, with 6 bases in between. CDR1 DFQATT and CDR2 SNEGSKA come from the germline V gene (reference sequence). The CDR3 is made up of 8 amino acids. The CDR3 nucleotides read TGCAGTACGGGGGGCTACACCTTC. Protein sequence: CSTGGYTF.

This clone appeared a single time. The chain uses TRBV18 and TRBJ1-4; 9 positions agree with TRBD1. Germline trimming cut 2 bases from V and 8 bases from J; bases unmatched to any gene: 6. In germline, CDR1 is KGHSH, CDR2 LQKENI. The CDR3 runs to 15 residues. CDR3 residues: CASSPRDRAGEKLFF. DNA of the CDR3: TGTGCCAGCTCACCAAGGGACAGGGCCGGCGAAAAACTGTTTTTT. The full variable domain, its missing parts supplied by reference TRBV18 and TRBJ1-4, is NAGVMQNPRHLVRRRGQEARLRCSPMKGHSHVYWYRQLPEEGLKFMVYLQKENIIDESGMPKERFSAEFPKEGPSILRIQQVVRGDSAAYFCASSPRDRAGEKLFFGSGTQLSVL.

The V gene is TRBV2, the J gene TRBJ1-6; 9 bases are shared with TRBD1. The junction had 4 bases not matched to a gene; V was cut back by 3 bases and J by 10 bases. The CDR3 extends over 14 amino acids. Germline loops: CDR1 SNHLY, CDR2 FYNNEI. CDR3 loop: CASSDGQGYSPLHF. The CDR3 nucleotides read TGTGCCAGCAGTGACGGACAGGGGTACTCACCCCTCCACTTT.

This chain uses TRBV20-1 with TRBJ1-2; no clear D gene. V was cut by 6 bases and J by 7 bases, with 9 bases left in between. Per germline, CDR1 DFQATT and CDR2 SNEGSKA (reference sequence). The CDR3 totals 10 residues. For the CDR3, the DNA is TGCAGTGCGCCCCTGGGTGGCTACACCTTC. It is translated as CSAPLGGYTF.

The gene calls are TRBV11-2 and TRBJ2-7; 9 nucleotides agree with TRBD1. The CDR3 consists of 15 residues. J was trimmed by 4 bases and V by 3 bases; bases with no gene match: 7. Germline lookup yields CDR1 SGHAT and CDR2 FQNNGV. The CDR3: CASSLAGQGAYEQYF. The CDR3 coding sequence is TGTGCCAGCAGCTTGGCGGGACAGGGTGCGTACGAGCAGTACTTC.

This rearrangement joins TRBV2 to TRBJ2-5, with 10 bases matching TRBD2. This CDR3 has 15 amino acids. Germline assignment: CDR1 SNHLY and CDR2 FYNNEI. After removal of 5 bases from V and 2 bases from J, the junction contained 5 bases not matched to a gene. The CDR3 reads CASSSSGGLQETQYF. The CDR3 region has the DNA TGTGCCAGCAGTAGTAGCGGGGGGTTACAAGAGACCCAGTACTTC.

The rearrangement uses TRBV28 and TRBJ1-1; maybe TRBD1 (6 bases). Trimming cost V 6 bases and J 4 bases, with 24 bases left between them. The CDR3 extends over 17 amino acids. CDR1 and CDR2 from the germline V gene are MDHEN and SYDVKM. CDR3 sequence reads: CASSHYRDFSGRTEAFF. In DNA form, the CDR3 reads TGTGCCAGCAGCCACTACAGGGATTTTAGTGGACGCACTGAAGCTTTCTTT.

The chain carries TRBV2 and TRBJ1-1; D gene ambiguous. The germline gives CDR1 SNHLY, CDR2 FYNNEI. The CDR3 covers 13 residues. The ends were cut back, 7 bases at V and 5 bases at J, with 14 bases in the middle. CDR3 in amino acids: CASTLGIGTEAFF. Written as DNA, the CDR3 is TGTGCCAGCACTTTAGGGATAGGGACTGAAGCTTTCTTT.

The chain carries TRBV6-4 and TRBJ1-2, with 7 nucleotides matching TRBD1. CDR3 length equals 12 residues. The J segment lost 6 bases and the V segment lost 6 bases, leaving 4 bases of the junction unmatched. Germline V gives CDR1 MRHNA, CDR2 SNTAGT. The CDR3 reads CASRGQADGYTF. The CDR3, as DNA: TGTGCCAGCAGAGGACAGGCCGATGGCTACACCTTC.

This chain joins TRBV2 and TRBJ2-3, with 10 positions matching TRBD2. V lost 7 bases, J lost 8 bases, and 9 bases stayed unmatched. This CDR3 is built from 14 residues. Germline-derived CDR1 and CDR2 are SNHLY and FYNNEI. The CDR3 region is CASTLQSGGATQYF. The CDR3 nucleotides are TGTGCCAGCACCCTCCAGAGCGGGGGGGCTACGCAGTATTTT.

CDR3 amino acids: CASKRTGSYGYTF. In DNA, the CDR3 is TGTGCCAGCAAGAGGACAGGGTCCTATGGCTACACCTTC. The rearrangement joins TRBV28 to TRBJ1-2; TRBD1 matches at 8 bases. This CDR3 spans 13 amino acids. Germline V gene lookup returns CDR1 MDHEN and CDR2 SYDVKM. V shed 7 bases, J shed 4 bases, and the junction held 5 bases outside the gene matches.

The chain couples TRBV28 to TRBJ2-2; 7 nucleotides align to TRBD2. From germline, CDR1 is MDHEN and CDR2 SYDVKM. CDR3 size: 15 residues. V shed 3 bases, J shed 2 bases, and the junction held 3 bases outside the gene matches. Here the CDR3 DNA reads TGTGCCAGCAGTTTTGCGGGGGTAAACACCGGGGAGCTGTTTTTT. Protein: CASSFAGVNTGELFF.

This clone rates as medium-sized. The chain has TRBV5-4 and TRBJ2-7; 7 positions match TRBD1. The V gene end was trimmed by 5 bases and the J gene end by 3 bases; junction bases not matched to a gene: 2. CDR3 size: 12 residues. CDR1 and CDR2 from the germline V gene are SGHNT and YYREEE (reference sequence). In DNA form, the CDR3 reads TGTGCCAGCAGGGGGGACAGCTACGAGCAGTACTTC. The encoded protein is CASRGDSYEQYF.

The chain links TRBV7-9 to TRBJ1-2, with D uncertain. This CDR3 is 14 amino acids long. Trimming shortened V by 5 bases and J by 3 bases, and 13 bases separated the two germline ends. Germline values: CDR1 SEHNR, CDR2 FQNEAQ (reference sequence). CDR3 sequence reads: CASSPPGGDYGYTF. CDR3 DNA: TGTGCCAGCAGCCCCCCGGGAGGAGACTATGGCTACACCTTC.

This clone has a single count. CDR3 DNA: TGTGCCAGCAGTTACATCATGACAGGGGGTAATTCACCCCTCCACTTT. It encodes CASSYIMTGGNSPLHF. The chain is built from TRBV6-5 and TRBJ1-6; 9 nucleotides align to TRBD1. J gave up 6 bases and V 2 bases, and 5 bases lay outside the gene matches. CDR3 length: 16 amino acids. Germline CDR1 is MNHEY and CDR2 is SVGAGI.

V gene TRBV6-1 combines with J gene TRBJ2-2; D unresolved. Per the germline V gene, CDR1 is MNHNS and CDR2 is SASEGT. CDR3 length: 14 amino acids. Trimming stripped 1 base from V and 5 bases from J, with 8 bases between. The CDR3 spells CASSEVGKTGELFF. DNA of the CDR3: TGTGCCAGCAGTGAAGTCGGAAAAACCGGGGAGCTGTTTTTT.

The V gene is TRBV27, the J gene TRBJ1-2; D possibly corresponds to TRBD1 (5 bases). V was trimmed by 7 bases and J by 8 bases, leaving 23 bases between them. Germline V CDR1 and CDR2: MNHEY, SMNVEV (reference sequence). The CDR3 covers 15 residues. CDR3 nucleotide sequence: TGTGCCAGCACCGTATTCGGGACCGCTAAGATGGGCTACACCTTC. This codes for CASTVFGTAKMGYTF.

J is TRBJ1-5 and V is TRBV28, with 9 nucleotides matching TRBD1. The CDR3 has 15 amino acids. V gave up 6 bases and J gave up 5 bases; unmatched junction bases: 8. In germline, CDR1 is MDHEN, CDR2 SYDVKM. The CDR3 coding sequence is TGTGCCAGCAGATCCGACGGGACAGGGTATCAGCCCCAGCATTTT. It yields the protein CASRSDGTGYQPQHF.

The V call is TRBV4-1, the J call TRBJ2-7; TRBD2 aligns across 8 bases. The CDR3 consists of 17 residues. Germline CDR1 MGHRA, CDR2 YSYEKL. The trim removed 0 bases at V and 0 bases at J, leaving 7 bases unmatched. CDR3 in amino acids: CASSQDRGGSSSYEQYF. The CDR3, as DNA: TGCGCCAGCAGCCAAGATCGGGGGGGGTCTAGCTCCTACGAGCAGTACTTC.

The gene calls are TRBV28 and TRBJ1-6; TRBD1 matches 8 bases. The length of the CDR3 is 17 residues. Trimming removed 3 bases from V and 6 bases from J; junction bases left unmatched: 10. Per the germline V gene, CDR1 is MDHEN and CDR2 is SYDVKM. The CDR3 DNA reads as TGTGCCAGCAGTTTGGCGGCAGGGGGCGCGGGTAATTCACCCCTCCACTTT. Translated, it gives CASSLAAGGAGNSPLHF.

This chain connects TRBV10-3 to TRBJ2-7, with D possibly TRBD1 on 7 matching bases. CDR3 size: 15 residues. Trimming removed 4 bases from V and 3 bases from J, with 16 bases in between. Germline CDR1 is ENHRY and CDR2 is SYGVKD. The CDR3 reads CAISAGGGSVYEQYF. The CDR3 coding sequence is TGTGCCATCAGTGCCGGAGGGGGCTCCGTCTACGAGCAGTACTTC.

In nucleotides, the CDR3 is TGTGCCTGGGTAGGAGTGGGGGGATCCTACAATGAGCAGTTCTTC. Translated, it gives CAWVGVGGSYNEQFF. The genes are TRBV30 and TRBJ2-1; the D gene is possibly TRBD2 (6 bases). The germline V gene has CDR1 GTSNPN and CDR2 SVGIG (reference sequence). The CDR3 spans 15 residues. V gave up 5 bases and J gave up 1 base, with 15 bases separating them.

V gene TRBV28 combines with J gene TRBJ1-1; D possibly corresponds to TRBD1 (5 bases). V was clipped by 7 bases and J by 1 base, with 19 bases between them. Germline values: CDR1 MDHEN, CDR2 SYDVKM. The CDR3 totals 16 residues. The CDR3 spells CASTSNYRGWNTEAFF. CDR3 nucleotide sequence: TGTGCCAGCACCTCAAATTATAGGGGTTGGAACACTGAAGCTTTCTTT.

The chain joins TRBV3-1 (or the pseudogene TRBV3-2) to TRBJ1-2; the match to TRBD1 covers 8 bases. V lost 6 bases to trimming and J lost 4 bases; unmatched junction nucleotides: 7. CDR3 length: 14 residues. The germline V gene has CDR1 LGHDT and CDR2 YNNKEL (reference sequence). The CDR3 region has the DNA TGTGCCAGCAGACCCGGGACAGGCTTCTATGGCTACACCTTC. Its protein product is CASRPGTGFYGYTF.